What follows is one TCR beta chain and its context. The antigen is undetermined. CD45RO-negative CD8 cells positively selected for CCR7 made up the naive population, which excluded terminally differentiated effector memory CD45RA+ cells. CDR1 is LNHNV, CDR2 YYDKDF, per germline (reference sequence). This CDR3 has 14 amino acids. V was pared by 4 bases and J by 0 bases, with 9 bases between. Here immunoSEQ multiplex PCR was the method, and the copy in TCRdb shows in-frame clones only, minus some. Of around 2,100,000 clones in the sample, 85% to 95% were seen once. The data stem from a study of shared clonotypes between healthy human individuals. Study context: Sampling drew on donors who were two women and three men aged 18 to 49.

Overall study results and limits: Compared with clonotypes that all four donors shared, non-shared clonotypes had lower generation probabilities.

This chain uses TRBV15 with TRBJ2-5, with unresolved D. The sequence was obtained from a man younger than 30 in good health. The specimen was naive CD8+ T cells sorted from blood. The CDR3: CATSILGYQETQYF. The DNA of the CDR3 is TGTGCCACCAGCATCCTAGGATACCAAGAGACCCAGTACTTC. The full variable domain, completed using reference TRBV15 and TRBJ2-5, is DAMVIQNPRYQVTQFGKPVTLSCSQTLNHNVMYWYQQKSSQAPKLLFHYYDKDFNNEADTPDNFQSRRPNTSFCFLDIRSPGLGDTAMYLCATSILGYQETQYFGPGTRLLVL.